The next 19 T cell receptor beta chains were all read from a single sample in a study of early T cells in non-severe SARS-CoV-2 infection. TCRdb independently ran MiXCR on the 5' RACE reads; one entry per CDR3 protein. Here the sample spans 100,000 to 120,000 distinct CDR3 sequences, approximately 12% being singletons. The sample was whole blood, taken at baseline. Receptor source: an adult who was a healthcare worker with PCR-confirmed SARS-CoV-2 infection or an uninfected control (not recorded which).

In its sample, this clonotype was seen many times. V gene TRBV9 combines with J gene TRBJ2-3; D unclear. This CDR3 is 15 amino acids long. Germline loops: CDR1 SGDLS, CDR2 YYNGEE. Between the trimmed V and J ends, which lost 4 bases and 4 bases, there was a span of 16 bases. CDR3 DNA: TGTGCCAGCAGCCACGGACGAGATGGGGCAGATACGCAGTATTTT. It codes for CASSHGRDGADTQYF. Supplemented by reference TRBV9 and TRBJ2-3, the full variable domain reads DSGVTQTPKHLITATGQRVTLRCSPRSGDLSVYWYQQSLDQGLQFLIQYYNGEERAKGNILERFSAQQFPDLHSELNLSSLELGDSALYFCASSHGRDGADTQYFGPGTRLTVL.

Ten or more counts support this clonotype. CDR3 residues: CASSLAERDTEAFF. CDR3 nucleotide sequence: TGCGCCAGCAGCTTGGCCGAAAGGGACACTGAAGCTTTCTTT. The rearrangement links TRBV5-1 to TRBJ1-1; D ambiguous. Trimming took off 0 bases at V and 3 bases at J, with 9 bases between the two ends. CDR1 and CDR2 (germline): SGHRS, YFSETQ. The CDR3 is made up of 14 amino acids.

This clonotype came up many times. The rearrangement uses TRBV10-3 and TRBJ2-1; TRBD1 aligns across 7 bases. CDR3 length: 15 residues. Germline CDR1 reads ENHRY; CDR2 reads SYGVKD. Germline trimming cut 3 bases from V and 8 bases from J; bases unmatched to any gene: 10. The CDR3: CAISDGDSRADEQFF. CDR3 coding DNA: TGTGCCATCAGTGATGGGGACAGCCGGGCGGATGAGCAGTTCTTC.

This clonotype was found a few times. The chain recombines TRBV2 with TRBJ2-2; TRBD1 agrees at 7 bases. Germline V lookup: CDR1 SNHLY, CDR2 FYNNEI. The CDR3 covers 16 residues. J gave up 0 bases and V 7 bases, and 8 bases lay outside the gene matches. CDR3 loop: CASMVQGLANTGELFF. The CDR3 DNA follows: TGTGCCAGCATGGTACAGGGGCTCGCGAACACCGGGGAGCTGTTTTTT.

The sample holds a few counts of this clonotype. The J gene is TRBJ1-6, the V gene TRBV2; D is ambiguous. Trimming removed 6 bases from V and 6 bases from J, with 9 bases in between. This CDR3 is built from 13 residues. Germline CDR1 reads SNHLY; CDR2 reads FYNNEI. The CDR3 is CASRRAPNSPLHF. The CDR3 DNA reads TGTGCCAGCAGACGGGCTCCTAATTCACCCCTCCACTTT.

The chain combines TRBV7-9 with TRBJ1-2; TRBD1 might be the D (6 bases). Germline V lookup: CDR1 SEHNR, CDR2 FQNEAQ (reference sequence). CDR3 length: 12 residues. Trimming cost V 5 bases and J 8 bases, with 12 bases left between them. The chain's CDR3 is CASSPQGVGYTF. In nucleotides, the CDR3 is TGTGCCAGCAGCCCACAGGGCGTCGGCTACACCTTC.

The DNA for the CDR3 is TGTGCCAGTAGTGGCGACAGGTCCTCTAGCACAGATACGCAGTATTTT. Translation: CASSGDRSSSTDTQYF. The V and J genes are TRBV19 and TRBJ2-3; a weak D match, TRBD1 (6 bases). The CDR3 is made up of 16 amino acids. The V gene's germline CDR1 is LNHDA and CDR2 SQIVND (reference sequence). Trimming took 5 bases from V and 0 from J, leaving 15 bases between them.

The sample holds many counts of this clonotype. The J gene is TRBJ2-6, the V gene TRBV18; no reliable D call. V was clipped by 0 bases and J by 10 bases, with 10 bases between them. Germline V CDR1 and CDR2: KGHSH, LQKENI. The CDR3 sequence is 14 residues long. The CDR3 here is CASSPPATANVLTF. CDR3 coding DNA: TGTGCCAGCTCACCACCTGCTACGGCTAACGTCCTGACTTTC.

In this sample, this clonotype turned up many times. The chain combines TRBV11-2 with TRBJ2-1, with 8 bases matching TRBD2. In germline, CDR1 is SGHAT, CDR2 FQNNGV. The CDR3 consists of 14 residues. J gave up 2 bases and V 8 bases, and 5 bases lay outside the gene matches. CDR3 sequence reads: CASREGGAYNEQFF. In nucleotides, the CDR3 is TGTGCCAGCCGGGAGGGAGGGGCCTACAATGAGCAGTTCTTC. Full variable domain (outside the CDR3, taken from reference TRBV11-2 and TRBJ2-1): EAGVAQSPRYKIIEKRQSVAFWCNPISGHATLYWYQQILGQGPKLLIQFQNNGVVDDSQLPKDRFSAERLKGVDSTLKIQPAKLEDSAVYLCASREGGAYNEQFFGPGTRLTVL.

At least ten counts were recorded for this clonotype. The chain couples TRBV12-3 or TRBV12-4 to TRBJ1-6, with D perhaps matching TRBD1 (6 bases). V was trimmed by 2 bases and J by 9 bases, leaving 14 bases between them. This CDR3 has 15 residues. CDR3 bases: TGTGCCAGCAGTTTAAGGGGGTACCGAGGTTCACCCCTCCACTTT. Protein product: CASSLRGYRGSPLHF.

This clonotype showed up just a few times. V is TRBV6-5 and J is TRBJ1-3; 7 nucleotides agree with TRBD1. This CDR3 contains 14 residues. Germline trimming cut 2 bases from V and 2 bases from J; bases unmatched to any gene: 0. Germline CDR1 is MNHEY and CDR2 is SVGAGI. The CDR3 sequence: CASSYDRAGNTIYF. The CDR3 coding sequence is TGTGCCAGCAGTTACGACAGGGCTGGAAACACCATATATTTT.

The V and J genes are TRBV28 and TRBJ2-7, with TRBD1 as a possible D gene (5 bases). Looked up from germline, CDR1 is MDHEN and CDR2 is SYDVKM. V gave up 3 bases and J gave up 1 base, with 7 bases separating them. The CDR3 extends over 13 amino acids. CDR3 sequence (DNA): TGTGCCAGCAGTTTGCACAGGTCCTACGAGCAGTACTTC. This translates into CASSLHRSYEQYF.

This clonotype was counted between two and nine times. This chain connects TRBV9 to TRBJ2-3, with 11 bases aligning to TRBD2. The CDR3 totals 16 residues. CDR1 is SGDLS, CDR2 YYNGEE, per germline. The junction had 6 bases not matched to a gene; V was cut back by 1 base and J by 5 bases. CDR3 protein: CASSVSLAGGKDTQYF. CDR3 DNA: TGTGCCAGCAGCGTATCCCTAGCGGGGGGTAAAGATACGCAGTATTTT.

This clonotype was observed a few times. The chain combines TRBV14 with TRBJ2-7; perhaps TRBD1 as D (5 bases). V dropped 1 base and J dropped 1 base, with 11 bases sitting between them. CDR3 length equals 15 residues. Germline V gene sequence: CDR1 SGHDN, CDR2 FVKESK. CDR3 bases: TGTGCCAGCAGCCAAGGGAGCAGGACATCCTACGAGCAGTACTTC. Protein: CASSQGSRTSYEQYF.

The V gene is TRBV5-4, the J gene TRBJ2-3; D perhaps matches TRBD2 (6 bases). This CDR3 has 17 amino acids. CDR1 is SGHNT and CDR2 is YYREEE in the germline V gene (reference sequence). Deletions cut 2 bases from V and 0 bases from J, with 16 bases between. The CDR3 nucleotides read TGTGCCAGCAGCTTAAGAATTGCGGGACCCAGCACAGATACGCAGTATTTT. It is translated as CASSLRIAGPSTDTQYF. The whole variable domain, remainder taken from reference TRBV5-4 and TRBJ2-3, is ETGVTQSPTHLIKTRGQQVTLRCSSQSGHNTVSWYQQALGQGPQFIFQYYREEENGRGNFPPRFSGLQFPNYSSELNVNALELDDSALYLCASSLRIAGPSTDTQYFGPGTRLTVL.

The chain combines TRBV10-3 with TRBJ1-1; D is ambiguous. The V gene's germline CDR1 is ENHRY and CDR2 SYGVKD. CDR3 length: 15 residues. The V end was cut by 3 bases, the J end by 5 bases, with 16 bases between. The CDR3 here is CAISDGSRSVTEAFF. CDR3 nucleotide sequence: TGTGCCATCAGTGATGGGAGTCGGTCTGTTACTGAAGCTTTCTTT.

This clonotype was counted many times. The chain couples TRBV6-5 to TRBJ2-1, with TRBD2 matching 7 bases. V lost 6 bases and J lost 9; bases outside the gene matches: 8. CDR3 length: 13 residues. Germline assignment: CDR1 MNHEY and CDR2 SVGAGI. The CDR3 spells CASSSRLAGEQFF. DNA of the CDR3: TGTGCCAGCAGCAGCCGACTAGCTGGTGAGCAGTTCTTC.

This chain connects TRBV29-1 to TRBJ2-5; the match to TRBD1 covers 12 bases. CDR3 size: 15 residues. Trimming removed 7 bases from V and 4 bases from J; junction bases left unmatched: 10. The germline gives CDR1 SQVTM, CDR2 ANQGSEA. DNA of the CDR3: TGCAGCGCCGTCCGGGACAGGGGGCTGTTAGAGACCCAGTACTTC. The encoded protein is CSAVRDRGLLETQYF.

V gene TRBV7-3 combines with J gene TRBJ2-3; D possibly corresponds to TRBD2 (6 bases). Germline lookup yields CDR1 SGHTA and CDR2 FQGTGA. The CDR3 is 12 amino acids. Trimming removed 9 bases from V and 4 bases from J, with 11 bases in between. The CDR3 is CASWEAPDTQYF. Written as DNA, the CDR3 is TGTGCCAGTTGGGAGGCTCCAGATACGCAGTATTTT.